This record concerns one TCR beta chain sequence. Its antigen remains unidentified. This sample is part of a study of cytomegalovirus exposure and HLA in healthy donors. Study-wide points: Accounts indicate the classifier identified cytomegalovirus status with strong specificity and sensitivity. Specific recognition of CMV antigens was confirmed in vitro for a few chains (all CMV-associated). A prior analysis recorded that most TCR beta V segments were productive about 87% or about 30% of the time.

Primers included in the PCR were 60 Vbeta and 13 Jbeta primers. Sequencing was performed with immunoSEQ multiplex PCR; in TCRdb, only in-frame clones are kept and a portion is missing. The sample has 55,000 to 75,000 clones, approximately 82% seen once. Germline V gives CDR1 MNHEY, CDR2 SMNVEV (reference sequence). The CDR3 sequence is 12 residues long. The ends were cut back, 0 bases at V and 9 bases at J, with 8 bases in the middle. The sequence was obtained from a girl between 10 and 17 years old in good health and CMV-seropositive. The rearrangement joins TRBV27 to TRBJ1-1, with D maybe TRBD1 (6 bases). Specimen: PBMCs. CDR3 DNA: TGTGCCAGCAGTTTATCGGGGGGGCAAGCTTTCTTT. As protein: CASSLSGGQAFF.